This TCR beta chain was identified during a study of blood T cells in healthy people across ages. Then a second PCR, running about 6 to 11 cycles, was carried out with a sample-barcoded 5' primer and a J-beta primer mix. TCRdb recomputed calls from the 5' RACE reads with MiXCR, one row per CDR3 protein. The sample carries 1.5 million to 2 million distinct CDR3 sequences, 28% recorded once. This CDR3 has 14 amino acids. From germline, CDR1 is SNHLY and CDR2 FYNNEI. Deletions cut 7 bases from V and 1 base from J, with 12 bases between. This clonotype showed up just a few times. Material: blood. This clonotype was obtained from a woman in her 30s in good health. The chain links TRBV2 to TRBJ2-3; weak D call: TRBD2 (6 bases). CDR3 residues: CASNRLVGTDTQYF. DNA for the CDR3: TGTGCCAGCAATAGACTAGTTGGCACAGATACGCAGTATTTT.